This passage covers 16 T cell receptor beta chains from one sample sequenced in a study of T cell changes during pregnancy in multiple sclerosis. Profiling relied on immunoSEQ multiplex PCR, and the TCRdb table lists in-frame clones only, not all of them. The data contain under 75,000 clones, around 90% of them seen just once; the ten biggest clones take up less than 3.5%. Specimen: peripheral blood, collected in the third trimester of pregnancy. Every receptor here comes from a female donor in good health, enrolled as a control in a pregnancy study.

J is TRBJ1-3 and V is TRBV6-6; D not certain. The CDR3 consists of 13 residues. V was cut by 6 bases and J by 0 bases, with 6 bases left in between. CDR1 and CDR2 from the germline V gene are MNHNY and SVGAGI (reference sequence). CDR3 sequence: CASSTGSGNTIYF. CDR3 coding DNA: TGTGCCAGCAGCACGGGCTCTGGAAACACCATATATTTT.

V and J are TRBV6-6 and TRBJ1-5; 7 bases fit TRBD1. The CDR3 covers 16 residues. J gave up 1 base and V 6 bases, and 9 bases lay outside the gene matches. Per germline, CDR1 MNHNY and CDR2 SVGAGI (reference sequence). DNA for the CDR3: TGTGCCAGCAGCCTTACAGGGGATTGGAGCAATCAGCCCCAGCATTTT. Encoded protein: CASSLTGDWSNQPQHF.

The rearrangement uses TRBV7-2 and TRBJ2-1, with TRBD2 identical over 9 bases. The CDR3 length is 16 residues. Per germline, CDR1 SGHTA and CDR2 FQGNSA. The V and J ends lost 5 bases and 0 bases, in that order; junction bases with no gene match: 5. The CDR3 bases are TGTGCCAGCAGCAAAATTAGCGGGAGCTCCTACAATGAGCAGTTCTTC. It encodes CASSKISGSSYNEQFF.

CDR3 in DNA: TGCGCCAGCAGCTTGAGGTTCACAGGGCTCTCGACTAATGAAAAACTGTTTTTT. Translated: CASSLRFTGLSTNEKLFF. The chain has TRBV5-1 and TRBJ1-4; tentative D call: TRBD1 (6 bases). Trimming pared 1 base from V and 2 bases from J, leaving 18 bases between. The V gene's germline CDR1 is SGHRS and CDR2 YFSETQ. The CDR3 has 18 residues. Full variable domain (outside the CDR3, taken from reference TRBV5-1 and TRBJ1-4): KAGVTQTPRYLIKTRGQQVTLSCSPISGHRSVSWYQQTPGQGLQFLFEYFSETQRNKGNFPGRFSGRQFSNSRSEMNVSTLELGDSALYLCASSLRFTGLSTNEKLFFGSGTQLSVL.

This chain uses TRBV28 with TRBJ2-6; maybe TRBD2 (5 bases). Trimming shortened V by 3 bases and J by 4 bases, and 13 bases separated the two germline ends. This CDR3 has 16 amino acids. Germline CDR1 and CDR2: MDHEN and SYDVKM. The CDR3 DNA reads TGTGCCAGCAGTTTTGAGGGTTTGTGGGGGGCCAACGTCCTGACTTTC. The encoded protein is CASSFEGLWGANVLTF.

The chain has TRBV15 and TRBJ1-5; the D gene is possibly TRBD1 (5 bases). Trimming took off 3 bases at V and 4 bases at J, with 16 bases between the two ends. The V gene's germline CDR1 is LNHNV and CDR2 YYDKDF (reference sequence). The CDR3 has 16 amino acids. In DNA, the CDR3 is TGTGCCACCAGCAGCCCCCGCGGGGGAAGGAATCAGCCCCAGCATTTT. Translated: CATSSPRGGRNQPQHF.

The chain joins TRBV7-3 to TRBJ1-3; TRBD1 might be the D (6 bases). The CDR3 runs 13 residues. Germline-derived CDR1 and CDR2 are SGHTA and FQGTGA. The V end was cut by 4 bases, the J end by 4 bases, with 8 bases between. Written as DNA, the CDR3 is TGTGCCAGCAGCTCTGGACAGGGAAACACCATATATTTT. Its translation is CASSSGQGNTIYF.

The gene calls are TRBV28 and TRBJ1-2; D possibly corresponds to TRBD1 (5 bases). The germline gives CDR1 MDHEN, CDR2 SYDVKM. The CDR3 extends over 15 amino acids. V dropped 5 bases and J dropped 6 bases, with 19 bases sitting between them. CDR3 nucleotides: TGTGCCAGCAGTACCCTTATGGACACTGTTCATGGCTACACCTTC. Translation: CASSTLMDTVHGYTF.

The rearrangement joins TRBV7-2 to TRBJ2-3, with 7 bases lining up with TRBD2. Trimming at V came to 5 bases and at J to 2 bases, leaving 16 bases not matched to a gene. This CDR3 comprises 18 residues. Germline V gene data show CDR1 as SGHTA and CDR2 as FQGNSA. The CDR3 is CASSIQIRTRRVTDTQYF. Written as DNA, the CDR3 is TGTGCCAGCAGCATCCAGATTAGGACTAGGAGAGTCACAGATACGCAGTATTTT.

The chain employs TRBV30 and TRBJ2-7; tentative D call: TRBD2 (7 bases). The CDR3 has 14 residues. V was trimmed by 8 bases and J by 0 bases, leaving 17 bases between them. The V gene's germline CDR1 is GTSNPN and CDR2 SVGIG (reference sequence). CDR3 in amino acids: CAPPPGGISYEQYF. The CDR3 DNA reads as TGTGCCCCCCCGCCGGGGGGCATCTCCTACGAGCAGTACTTC.

This clone has just a few counts. The rearrangement joins TRBV7-9 to TRBJ1-4, with D tentatively TRBD1 (6 bases). CDR1 and CDR2 from the germline V gene are SEHNR and FQNEAQ (reference sequence). CDR3 length: 16 residues. Trimming cost V 5 bases and J 4 bases, with 17 bases left between them. CDR3 in amino acids: CASSPLGARDNEKLFF. The CDR3, as DNA: TGTGCCAGCAGCCCACTGGGGGCGCGTGATAATGAAAAACTGTTTTTT.

The J gene is TRBJ2-7, the V gene TRBV28, with 7 bases that match TRBD1. Germline lookup yields CDR1 MDHEN and CDR2 SYDVKM. The CDR3 totals 13 residues. With 6 bases clipped from V and 3 bases from J, the junction kept 5 bases outside the gene matches. CDR3 in DNA: TGTGCCAGCAGCCCTGGGACAGACTACGAGCAGTACTTC. Translating gives CASSPGTDYEQYF.

This chain uses TRBV18 with TRBJ2-7; 8 bases line up with TRBD1. V shed 3 bases and J 3 bases; nucleotides not matched to a gene: 4. The germline V gene encodes CDR1 KGHSH and CDR2 LQKENI. This CDR3 is 14 amino acids long. CDR3 sequence: CASSPQDRVYEQYF. The CDR3 DNA is TGTGCCAGCTCACCGCAGGACAGGGTCTACGAGCAGTACTTC.

The gene calls are TRBV11-3 and TRBJ2-1, with a weak D call TRBD2 (6 bases). V was clipped by 5 bases and J by 8 bases, with 16 bases between them. The CDR3 runs to 14 residues. Germline lookup yields CDR1 SGHNT and CDR2 YENEEA. CDR3 region: CASSPPGESHEQFF. As DNA, the CDR3 is TGTGCCAGCAGCCCACCGGGGGAGTCCCATGAGCAGTTCTTC.

The V gene is TRBV7-9, the J gene TRBJ2-3; 9 nucleotides agree with TRBD2. Unmatched junction bases numbered 9, after V lost 5 bases and J lost 3 bases. The CDR3 loop spans 16 amino acids. CDR1 is SEHNR, CDR2 FQNEAQ, per germline (reference sequence). The DNA for the CDR3 is TGTGCCAGCAGCCTCATTAGCGGGAGCCTGACAGATACGCAGTATTTT. This gives the protein CASSLISGSLTDTQYF. The variable domain in full, completed from reference TRBV7-9 and TRBJ2-3, reads DTGVSQNPRHKITKRGQNVTFRCDPISEHNRLYWYRQTLGQGPEFLTYFQNEAQLEKSRLLSDRFSAERPKGSFSTLEIQRTEQGDSAMYLCASSLISGSLTDTQYFGPGTRLTVL.

This chain joins TRBV7-8 and TRBJ1-5, with 10 bases that match TRBD1. V shed 6 bases, J shed 9 bases, and the junction held 11 bases outside the gene matches. The V gene's germline CDR1 is SGHVS and CDR2 FQNEAQ. CDR3 size: 15 residues. This CDR3 is CASSTGTGAAGPQHF. The CDR3 DNA reads TGTGCCAGCAGTACCGGGACAGGGGCCGCAGGGCCCCAGCATTTT. Looking up the rest from reference TRBV7-8 and TRBJ1-5 gives the full variable domain: GAGVSQSPRYKVAKRGQDVALRCDPISGHVSLFWYQQALGQGPEFLTYFQNEAQLDKSGLPSDRFFAERPEGSVSTLKIQRTQQEDSAVYLCASSTGTGAAGPQHFGDGTRLSIL.